This entry is about one T cell receptor (beta chain). Original methodology: By means of reference gene primer amplification, nucleated cell counts were estimated. Assay: immunoSEQ multiplex PCR; the TCRdb copy retains only in-frame clones and omits some. V and J calls and clone size are copied from that table; D and trimming were computed from the DNA. The sample lists about 140,000 clones; less than 90% were seen once. Recruitment covered about two dozen US areas and drew participants whose ages spanned roughly 18 to 90 years. Researchers sorted participants into cohorts using their self-reported clinical history. The entry originates in a study of blood T cell repertoires in COVID-19. Study summary: PBMCs, B-cell-depleted T cells, or T cells provided the cDNA or gDNA that made up the material.

This receptor was obtained from a man aged 40-50 years with acute COVID-19. Source material: PBMCs or T cells enriched from blood (not recorded which).

This CDR3 is CASSTPGLAGADTQYF. The CDR3 DNA reads as TGTGCCAGCAGTACACCGGGACTAGCGGGCGCAGATACGCAGTATTTT. The V gene is TRBV25-1, the J gene TRBJ2-3; 12 nucleotides agree with TRBD2. J lost 4 bases, V lost 5 bases, and 7 bases had no gene match. Germline CDR1 reads MGHDK; CDR2 reads SYGVNS. The CDR3 covers 16 residues.